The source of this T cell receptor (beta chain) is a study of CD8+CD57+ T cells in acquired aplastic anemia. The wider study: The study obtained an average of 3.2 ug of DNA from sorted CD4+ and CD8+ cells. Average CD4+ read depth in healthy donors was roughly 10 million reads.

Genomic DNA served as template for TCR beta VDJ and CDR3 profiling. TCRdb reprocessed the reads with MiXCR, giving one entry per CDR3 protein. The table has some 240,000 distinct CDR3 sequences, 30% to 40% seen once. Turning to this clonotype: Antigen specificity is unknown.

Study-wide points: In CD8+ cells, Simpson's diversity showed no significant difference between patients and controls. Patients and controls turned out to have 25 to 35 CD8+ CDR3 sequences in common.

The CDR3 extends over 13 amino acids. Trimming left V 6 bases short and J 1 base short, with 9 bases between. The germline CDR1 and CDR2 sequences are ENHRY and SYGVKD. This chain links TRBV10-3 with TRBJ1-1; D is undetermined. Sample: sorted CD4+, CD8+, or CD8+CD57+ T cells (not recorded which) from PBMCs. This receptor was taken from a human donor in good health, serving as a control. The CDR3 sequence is CAIRAETNTEAFF. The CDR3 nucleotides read TGTGCCATCAGGGCGGAAACGAACACTGAAGCTTTCTTT.